Listed below are T cell receptor beta chains from one sample, sequenced in a study of T cell repertoires in cytomegalovirus infection. MiXCR was run by TCRdb on the reads, yielding one entry per CDR3 protein. This repertoire shows around 180,000 distinct CDR3 sequences, roughly a fifth found once; its top ten account for just under 3%. Material: PBMCs. The receptors were sampled from a human donor in good health (CMV status not recorded). Some clones in this sample may be carry-over from other donors' samples. The CDR3 runs from the conserved cysteine through the conserved F or W. The D gene is left open where the match is weak. Clone size is given for some rows only: seen once, a few or many times, or a class if the clone is expanded.

>TRBV7-2|TRBJ1-4|many|NA
CASSLAGAATTNEKLFF
TGTGCCAGCAGCTTAGCTGGGGCAGCTACAACTAATGAAAAACTGTTTTTT
>TRBV7-2|TRBJ2-1|many|NA
CAGDLWGPGSRGSYNEQFF
TGTGCCGGAGACCTGTGGGGGCCTGGATCACGGGGATCCTACAATGAGCAGTTCTTC
>TRBV7-6|TRBJ2-1|many|TRBD1
CASSLAGTGVYNEQFF
TGTGCCAGCAGCTTAGCGGGGACAGGGGTATACAATGAGCAGTTCTTC
>TRBV28|TRBJ2-5|many|NA
CASSPYPEETQYF
TGTGCCAGCAGTCCCTACCCGGAGGAGACCCAGTACTTC
>TRBV6-5|TRBJ1-1|NA|TRBD1
CASRRTGRGEAFF
TGTGCCAGCAGGCGGACAGGGCGCGGTGAAGCTTTCTTT
>TRBV11-3|TRBJ2-1|few|NA
CASGFPLEGGEQFF
TGTGCCAGCGGATTCCCACTAGAAGGCGGTGAGCAGTTCTTC
>TRBV12-3/TRBV12-4|TRBJ2-3|few|TRBD2
CATLEREVADTQYF
TGTGCCACCCTGGAGCGGGAGGTCGCAGATACGCAGTATTTT
>TRBV20-1|TRBJ2-1|NA|TRBD2
CSALTSGRHYNEQFF
TGCAGTGCTCTGACTAGCGGGAGGCACTACAATGAGCAGTTCTTC
>TRBV7-3|TRBJ2-3|many|NA
CASSPRVGALTDTQYF
TGTGCCAGCAGCCCCCGTGTGGGGGCCCTCACAGATACGCAGTATTTT
>TRBV20-1|TRBJ2-3|few|NA
CSASPAVSGPFTDTQYF
TGCAGTGCTAGCCCCGCGGTGAGCGGACCCTTCACAGATACGCAGTATTTT
>TRBV5-5|TRBJ2-7|few|NA
CASSLTPGIYEQYF
TGTGCCAGCAGCTTGACCCCAGGGATCTACGAGCAGTACTTC
>TRBV7-8|TRBJ2-5|many|NA
CASSLDGTQYF
TGTGCCAGCAGCTTAGACGGGACCCAGTACTTC
>TRBV11-2|TRBJ2-5|NA|TRBD2
CASKRLAGKETQYF
TGTGCCAGCAAACGACTAGCGGGAAAGGAGACCCAGTACTTC
>TRBV7-2|TRBJ2-1|many|TRBD2
CASSYGTSGYYNEQFF
TGTGCCAGCAGCTACGGCACTAGCGGGTACTACAATGAGCAGTTCTTC
>TRBV6-1|TRBJ1-5|many|TRBD1
CASTSTWTGGNQPQHF
TGTGCCAGCACCTCAACGTGGACAGGAGGCAATCAGCCCCAGCATTTT
>TRBV28|TRBJ2-7|many|NA
CASSLGGEQYF
TGTGCCAGCAGTTTAGGGGGCGAGCAGTACTTC
>TRBV29-1|TRBJ1-2|NA|TRBD1
CSILEGGDYGYTF
TGCAGCATCCTGGAAGGGGGCGATTATGGCTACACCTTC
>TRBV20-1|TRBJ1-1|NA|NA
CSATAGEAFF
TGCAGTGCTACGGCCGGTGAAGCTTTCTTT
>TRBV2|TRBJ1-3|once|NA
CASSESRGFSGNTIYF
TGTGCCAGCAGTGAATCCCGGGGTTTCTCTGGAAACACCATATATTTT
>TRBV7-6|TRBJ2-5|many|NA
CASSLARGPQETQYF
TGTGCCAGCAGCTTAGCTCGGGGCCCCCAAGAGACCCAGTACTTC
>TRBV6-6|TRBJ2-7|once|TRBD1
CASSRTGSAGEQYF
TGTGCCAGCAGTCGGACAGGGTCCGCGGGCGAGCAGTACTTC
>TRBV28|TRBJ1-1|NA|TRBD1
CASSSQGLVNTEAFF
TGTGCCAGCAGTTCACAGGGGTTGGTGAACACTGAAGCTTTCTTT
>TRBV6-1|TRBJ1-5|few|NA
CASSEGGPSNQPQHF
TGTGCCAGCAGTGAAGGTGGGCCCAGCAATCAGCCCCAGCATTTT
>TRBV5-6|TRBJ1-1|NA|NA
CASTHGTENTEAFF
TGTGCCAGCACCCACGGGACGGAGAACACTGAAGCTTTCTTT
>TRBV5-1|TRBJ1-2|few|TRBD1
CASSLDGQGNYGYTF
TGCGCCAGCAGCTTGGACGGACAGGGTAACTATGGCTACACCTTC
>TRBV4-2|TRBJ1-4|few|NA
CASSRANEKLFF
TGTGCCAGCAGTCGGGCAAATGAAAAACTGTTTTTT
>TRBV7-2|TRBJ2-7|many|NA
CASSLGTGHYEQYF
TGTGCCAGCAGCCTCGGGACGGGTCACTACGAGCAGTACTTC
>TRBV7-3|TRBJ2-2|NA|NA
CASSFSTGDTGELFF
TGTGCCAGCAGCTTTTCGACAGGTGACACCGGGGAGCTGTTTTTT
>TRBV18|TRBJ1-1|NA|NA
CASSPEGRHTEAFF
TGTGCCAGCTCACCAGAAGGGAGGCACACTGAAGCTTTCTTT
>TRBV7-2|TRBJ2-2|many|NA
CASRVDRYNTGELFF
TGTGCCAGCAGAGTGGACAGATATAACACCGGGGAGCTGTTTTTT
>TRBV2|TRBJ1-5|NA|NA
CASSEGTAKGNQPQHF
TGTGCCAGCAGTGAAGGGACAGCCAAAGGCAATCAGCCCCAGCATTTT
>TRBV29-1|TRBJ2-2|NA|TRBD2
CSVGTSGRFTGELFF
TGCAGCGTCGGGACTAGCGGGAGGTTCACCGGGGAGCTGTTTTTT
>TRBV24-1|TRBJ2-3|NA|NA
CATSDFSRGATDTQYF
TGTGCCACCAGTGATTTCAGCAGGGGGGCGACAGATACGCAGTATTTT
>TRBV7-8|TRBJ2-3|many|NA
CASSLDGLRGDTQYF
TGTGCCAGCAGCTTAGATGGACTCCGGGGAGATACGCAGTATTTT
>TRBV20-1|TRBJ2-5|few|TRBD2
CSARLAGAKIQETQYF
TGCAGTGCTAGGCTAGCGGGGGCCAAGATCCAAGAGACCCAGTACTTC
>TRBV7-6|TRBJ2-5|many|TRBD1
CASSLPPRGRKETQYF
TGTGCCAGCAGCTTACCACCCAGGGGGCGTAAAGAGACCCAGTACTTC
>TRBV19|TRBJ1-5|NA|TRBD1
CASSIEGDRGQLNQPQHF
TGTGCCAGTAGTATAGAGGGGGACAGGGGGCAGCTCAATCAGCCCCAGCATTTT
>TRBV28|TRBJ1-2|few|NA
CASSKRTKANGYTF
TGTGCCAGCAGCAAAAGGACAAAGGCGAATGGCTACACCTTC
>TRBV7-3|TRBJ2-5|many|TRBD2
CASSLDGGAQETQYF
TGTGCCAGCAGCTTAGACGGGGGGGCCCAAGAGACCCAGTACTTC
>TRBV19|TRBJ2-2|NA|NA
CASSIAIVNTGELFF
TGTGCCAGTAGTATAGCGATTGTGAACACCGGGGAGCTGTTTTTT
>TRBV7-9|TRBJ2-3|NA|TRBD1
CASSLLQGATDTQYF
TGTGCCAGCAGCTTACTGCAGGGGGCTACAGATACGCAGTATTTT
>TRBV18|TRBJ1-2|NA|NA
CASSPLANYETTNYGYTF
TGTGCCAGCTCACCACTGGCAAACTACGAGACAACTAACTATGGCTACACCTTC
>TRBV5-1|TRBJ2-5|NA|NA
CASSFYGQQETQYF
TGCGCCAGCAGCTTTTACGGACAGCAAGAGACCCAGTACTTC
>TRBV6-1|TRBJ2-7|few|TRBD1
CASSSIGTGDYEQYF
TGTGCCAGCAGTTCGATAGGGACAGGGGACTACGAGCAGTACTTC
>TRBV28|TRBJ1-5|NA|NA
CASSTFGHRTQHF
TGTGCCAGCAGTACGTTCGGGCATAGGACCCAGCATTTT
>TRBV29-1|TRBJ2-7|NA|NA
CSVGRQASPSKSYEQYF
TGCAGCGTTGGGAGACAGGCAAGCCCTAGCAAGAGCTACGAGCAGTACTTC
>TRBV7-2|TRBJ1-3|many|NA
CASSLKWGPNTIYF
TGTGCCAGCAGCTTAAAATGGGGGCCAAACACCATATATTTT
>TRBV12-5|TRBJ2-1|NA|TRBD2
CASGLGQREADEQFF
TGTGCTAGTGGTTTGGGCCAGCGGGAGGCCGATGAGCAGTTCTTC
>TRBV23-1|TRBJ2-1|few|NA
CASSQSTGRSSYNEQFF
TGCGCCAGCAGTCAATCGACGGGGAGGAGCTCCTACAATGAGCAGTTCTTC
>TRBV12-3/TRBV12-4|TRBJ2-3|many|NA
CASSTEATSGQDTQYF
TGTGCCAGCAGCACCGAGGCGACTAGTGGGCAAGATACGCAGTATTTT
>TRBV7-9|TRBJ1-1|many|NA
CASSLEVVRTEAFF
TGTGCCAGCAGCTTAGAAGTCGTCAGGACTGAAGCTTTCTTT
>TRBV12-5|TRBJ1-4|NA|NA
CASGLHSEKLFF
TGTGCTAGTGGCCTCCATTCGGAAAAACTGTTTTTT
>TRBV28|TRBJ1-2|many|NA
CASSFVGGKEGYTF
TGTGCCAGCAGTTTCGTCGGGGGTAAGGAAGGCTACACCTTC
>TRBV7-9|TRBJ1-2|many|NA
CASSQGRDDGYTF
TGTGCCAGCAGCCAGGGAAGGGACGATGGCTACACCTTC
>TRBV11-2|TRBJ2-3|many|NA
CASSDMAPLPDTQYF
TGTGCCAGCAGCGATATGGCTCCTCTCCCAGATACGCAGTATTTT